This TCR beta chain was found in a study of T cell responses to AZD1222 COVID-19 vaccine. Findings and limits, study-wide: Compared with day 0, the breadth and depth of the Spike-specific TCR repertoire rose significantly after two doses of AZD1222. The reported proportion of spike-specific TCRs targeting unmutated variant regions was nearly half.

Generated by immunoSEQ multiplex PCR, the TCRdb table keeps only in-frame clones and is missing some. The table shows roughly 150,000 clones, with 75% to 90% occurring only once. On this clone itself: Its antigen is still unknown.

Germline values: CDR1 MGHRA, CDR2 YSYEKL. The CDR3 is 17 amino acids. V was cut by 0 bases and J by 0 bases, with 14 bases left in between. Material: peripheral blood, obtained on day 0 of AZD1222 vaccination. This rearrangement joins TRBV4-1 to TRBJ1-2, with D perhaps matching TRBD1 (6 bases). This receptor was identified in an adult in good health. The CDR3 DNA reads TGCGCCAGCAGCCAAGAGACCCGGACAGCCACTAACTATGGCTACACCTTC. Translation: CASSQETRTATNYGYTF.